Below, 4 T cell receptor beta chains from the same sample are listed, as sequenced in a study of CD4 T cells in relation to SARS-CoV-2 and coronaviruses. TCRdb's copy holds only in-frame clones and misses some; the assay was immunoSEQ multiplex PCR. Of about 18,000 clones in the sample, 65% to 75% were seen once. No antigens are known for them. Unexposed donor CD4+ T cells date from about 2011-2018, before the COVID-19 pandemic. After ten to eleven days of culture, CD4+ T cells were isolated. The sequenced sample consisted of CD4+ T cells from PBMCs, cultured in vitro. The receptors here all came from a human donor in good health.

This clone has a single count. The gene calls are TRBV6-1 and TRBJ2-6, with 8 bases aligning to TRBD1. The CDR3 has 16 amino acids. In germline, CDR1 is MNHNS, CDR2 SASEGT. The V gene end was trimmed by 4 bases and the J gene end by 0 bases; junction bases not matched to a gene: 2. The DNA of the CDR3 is TGTGCCAGCAGTGGCACAGGGGGCTCTGGGGCCAACGTCCTGACTTTC. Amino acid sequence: CASSGTGGSGANVLTF.

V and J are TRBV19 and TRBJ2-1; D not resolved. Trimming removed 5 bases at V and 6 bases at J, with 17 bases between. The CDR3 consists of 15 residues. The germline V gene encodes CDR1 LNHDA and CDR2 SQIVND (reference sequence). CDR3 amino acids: CASSPTWVIVNEQFF. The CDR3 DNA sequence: TGTGCCAGTAGTCCGACGTGGGTTATAGTCAATGAGCAGTTCTTC. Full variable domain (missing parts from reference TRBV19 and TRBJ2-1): DGGITQSPKYLFRKEGQNVTLSCEQNLNHDAMYWYRQDPGQGLRLIYYSQIVNDFQKGDIAEGYSVSREKKESFPLTVTSAQKNPTAFYLCASSPTWVIVNEQFFGPGTRLTVL.

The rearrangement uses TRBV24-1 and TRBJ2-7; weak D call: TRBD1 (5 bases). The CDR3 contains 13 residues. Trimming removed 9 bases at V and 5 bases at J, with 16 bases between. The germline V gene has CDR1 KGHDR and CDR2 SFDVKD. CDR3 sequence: CATQMSLGDEQYF. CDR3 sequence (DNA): TGTGCCACCCAAATGAGTTTAGGGGACGAGCAGTACTTC.

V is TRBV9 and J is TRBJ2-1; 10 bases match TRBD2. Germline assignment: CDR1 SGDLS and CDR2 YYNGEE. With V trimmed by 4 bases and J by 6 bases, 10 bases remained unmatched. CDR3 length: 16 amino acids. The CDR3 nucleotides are TGTGCCAGCAGCCCCCGTCGTCTAGCGGGAGCCAATGAGCAGTTCTTC. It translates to CASSPRRLAGANEQFF.